These T cell receptor beta chains were read from a single sample in a study of T-cell memory formation after mild COVID-19. TCRdb re-derived calls from the 5' RACE reads in MiXCR, one entry per CDR3 protein. The sample yields about 210,000 distinct CDR3 sequences, 10% to 13% seen once. The sequencing input was PBMCs or a T cell subset sorted from them (not recorded which). All receptors come from a man aged 18 to 30 who had mild COVID-19 (a few samples of this study predate the infection). Cell type and time point are not known. Each CDR3 is given without its conserved first and last residue. Fields, in order: V gene, CDR3 protein.

>TRBV4-1
ASSPPRTDAYNEQF
>TRBV20-1
SARNSNSNQPQH
>TRBV4-2
ASSWASGKDNYGYT
>TRBV6-2/TRBV6-3
ASRFLPGSYEQY
>TRBV7-2
ASSEGLMVYEQY
>TRBV7-3
ASSLTDSEQF
>TRBV18
ASSPPGADTQY
>TRBV7-3
ASSSGLAGVTGELF
>TRBV9
ASSAQDRGGGYT
>TRBV6-6
ASSWIYEQY
>TRBV5-5
ASSLDQRRTGELF
>TRBV7-2
ASTRALEDTEAF
>TRBV9
ASRGTMTSGDNEQF
>TRBV5-5
ASSLETPYGYT
>TRBV25-1
ASSDRGRTEAF
>TRBV5-6
ASFPTGRVYGYT
>TRBV19
RTGNTEAF
>TRBV7-3
ASSRGLAGSLDTQY
>TRBV7-2
ASSPRRLAGSYTGELF
>TRBV5-1
ASSFGGSAGNTIY
>TRBV9
ASSVAPADEQF
>TRBV12-3/TRBV12-4
ASSLRLAAGNSPLH
>TRBV20-1
SAGRRGPNTGELF
>TRBV5-1
ASSLAPGTGANVLT
>TRBV6-2/TRBV6-3
ASSFGGGYNEQF
>TRBV18
ASKELNTEAF
>TRBV28
ASSGRPGNTIY
>TRBV27
ASSPRRGNQPQH
>TRBV6-5
ASSLFGTAAEKLF
>TRBV5-5
ASSINAGDYNSPLH
>TRBV5-1
ASSIDRGNSPLH
>TRBV7-2
ASSLGWAMNTEAF
>TRBV7-2
ASSLGQGVNTEAF
>TRBV20-1
SASRTFRQTRSSYT
>TRBV4-1
ARLGGPGQGVFQPQH
>TRBV24-1
ATTLSRGPGANVLT
>TRBV7-9
ASGPGGRAAF
>TRBV24-1
ATSDRQTDTQY
>TRBV5-1
ASSFNRGTQETQY
>TRBV5-1
ASRSPSGGSNTGELF
>TRBV7-3
ASSPRSAGELF
>TRBV7-2
ASSRNREQY
>TRBV5-1
ASNPAAGETDTQY
>TRBV24-1
ATSDSPAATDTQY
>TRBV5-1
ASSLAPLNEQY
>TRBV5-1
ASSLVGGASYNEQF
>TRBV6-6
ASSRGADTDTQY
>TRBV30
AWSVLGAGGYT
>TRBV7-2
ASSRPVTVGGPYEQY
>TRBV21-1
ASSKEGQDDYGYT
>TRBV5-1
ASRTATANTEAF
>TRBV4-3
ASSRTRVTGELF
>TRBV7-2
ASSPQREETQY
>TRBV9
ASSVGRYNQPQH
>TRBV7-2
ASSRDVETQY